Many counts were recorded for the clone carrying this T cell receptor beta chain. The same CDR3 can be traced to other DNA sequences in this sample. This specimen belongs to a study of metastatic and nonmetastatic thyroid tumors. Nobody among the patients had been given any treatment before thyroid surgery. TCRdb re-analyzed the PCR reads through MiXCR. The sample includes about 16,000 clones, less than 30% seen only once; the top ten take 10% to 15%. V shed 2 bases and J 4 bases; nucleotides not matched to a gene: 5. From germline, CDR1 is SGHNT and CDR2 YENEEA. The CDR3 totals 16 residues. Sequencing input: tumor tissue. The receptor was isolated from a male donor with papillary thyroid cancer or a benign thyroid nodule (not recorded which). Some clones in this sample may be carry-over from other donors' samples. The chain combines TRBV11-3 with TRBJ2-3, with 11 bases that match TRBD2. CDR3 sequence reads: CASSLSTSGSADTQYF. The CDR3 nucleotides are TGTGCCAGCAGCTTATCAACTAGCGGGAGCGCAGATACGCAGTATTTT.